The 14 T cell receptor beta chains given below trace back to one sample, sequenced in a study of OX40 agonist ivuxolimab in advanced cancers. Sequenced by immunoSEQ multiplex PCR; TCRdb stores in-frame clones only, minus some. The sample carries roughly 100,000 clones, almost 90% recorded once. The sample was CD4+ or CD8+ T cells sorted from blood, taken in a trial of the OX40 agonist ivuxolimab. The receptors shown here come from an adult with an advanced solid tumor such as melanoma, head and neck, liver or kidney cancer.

The V and J genes are TRBV14 and TRBJ1-2; TRBD1 matches 8 bases. Losses at the gene ends were 4 bases for V and 1 base for J; bases not matched to a gene: 5. Germline CDR1 is SGHDN and CDR2 is FVKESK. This CDR3 spans 15 amino acids. Here the CDR3 reads CASSLTGDNNYGYTF. For the CDR3, the DNA is TGTGCCAGCAGCCTGACAGGGGACAATAACTATGGCTACACCTTC.

The rearrangement links TRBV29-1 to TRBJ1-2, with 7 bases lining up with TRBD1. The CDR3 consists of 13 residues. After removal of 6 bases from V and 3 bases from J, the junction contained 7 bases not matched to a gene. Germline CDR1 is SQVTM and CDR2 is ANQGSEA. The CDR3 spells CSVDITGDYGYTF. CDR3 DNA sequence: TGCAGCGTAGATATCACAGGGGACTATGGCTACACCTTC.

This clone was seen just once. The chain uses TRBV5-6 and TRBJ2-1; 9 nucleotides match TRBD2. The germline V gene encodes CDR1 SGHDT and CDR2 YYEEEE. V was pared by 4 bases and J by 14 bases, with 7 bases of the junction left unmatched. The CDR3 is made up of 12 amino acids. CDR3 sequence: CASSIGLATEFF. In DNA, the CDR3 is TGTGCCAGCAGCATAGGACTAGCGACGGAGTTCTTC. Combining the CDR3 with reference TRBV5-6 and TRBJ2-1 gives the whole variable domain DAGVTQSPTHLIKTRGQQVTLRCSPKSGHDTVSWYQQALGQGPQFIFQYYEEEERQRGNFPDRFSGHQFPNYSSELNVNALLLGDSALYLCASSIGLATEFFGPGTRLTVL.

The CDR3 reads CASMRGGEINQPQHF. The CDR3 nucleotides are TGTGCCAGCATGAGGGGTGGGGAGATCAATCAGCCCCAGCATTTT. The V and J genes are TRBV27 and TRBJ1-5; weak D call: TRBD1 (5 bases). Germline V lookup: CDR1 MNHEY, CDR2 SMNVEV (reference sequence). Trimming left V 7 bases short and J 3 bases short, with 16 bases between. The CDR3 has 15 residues.

This chain connects TRBV29-1 to TRBJ2-1; perhaps TRBD2 as D (7 bases). This CDR3 region has 10 residues. The V gene lost 7 bases and the J gene lost 8 bases, with 9 bases spanning the gap. CDR1 SQVTM and CDR2 ANQGSEA come from the germline V gene. DNA for the CDR3: TGCAGCGGGGGGGGCCATGAGCAGTTCTTC. This sequence encodes CSGGGHEQFF.

The chain has TRBV6-5 and TRBJ2-7; TRBD2 matches at 14 bases. Germline V lookup: CDR1 MNHEY, CDR2 SVGAGI. Losses at the gene ends were 5 bases for V and 3 bases for J; bases not matched to a gene: 3. There are 15 residues in the CDR3. The CDR3 DNA reads TGTGCCAGCAGTCCTGGGACTAGCGGGAGCTACGAGCAGTACTTC. Encoded protein: CASSPGTSGSYEQYF.

The chain has TRBV9 and TRBJ2-2; D ambiguous. This CDR3 has 12 amino acids. The germline CDR1 and CDR2 sequences are SGDLS and YYNGEE. Trimming pared 0 bases from V and 6 bases from J, leaving 3 bases between. Here the CDR3 DNA reads TGTGCCAGCAGCGTAGTGCCCGGGGAGCTGTTTTTT. Protein product: CASSVVPGELFF. The full variable domain, completed using reference TRBV9 and TRBJ2-2, is DSGVTQTPKHLITATGQRVTLRCSPRSGDLSVYWYQQSLDQGLQFLIQYYNGEERAKGNILERFSAQQFPDLHSELNLSSLELGDSALYFCASSVVPGELFFGEGSRLTVL.

The V call is TRBV29-1, the J call TRBJ1-1; no clear D. This CDR3 contains 14 residues. Germline V gene lookup returns CDR1 SQVTM and CDR2 ANQGSEA. V lost 7 bases and J 6 bases, leaving 21 bases between the germline ends. The DNA for the CDR3 is TGCAGCGCTTCCGGGTTAAAACCGGGCCCTGAAGCTTTCTTT. Amino acids: CSASGLKPGPEAFF.

The chain recombines TRBV19 with TRBJ1-4; D remains unclear. Trimming took off 5 bases at V and 7 bases at J, with 14 bases between the two ends. Germline V CDR1 and CDR2: LNHDA, SQIVND (reference sequence). There are 14 residues in the CDR3. The CDR3 reads CASSQAARGEKLFF. As DNA, the CDR3 is TGTGCCAGTAGTCAGGCAGCCCGGGGTGAAAAACTGTTTTTT.

The chain has TRBV5-4 and TRBJ2-3; TRBD2 might be the D (7 bases). The length of the CDR3 is 15 residues. Trimming took off 0 bases at V and 6 bases at J, with 14 bases between the two ends. CDR1 is SGHNT, CDR2 YYREEE, per germline (reference sequence). The CDR3 sequence: CASSLAGGRLDTQYF. In DNA, the CDR3 is TGTGCCAGCAGCTTGGCCGGGGGGCGGTTGGATACGCAGTATTTT.

This sequence joins TRBV19 and TRBJ1-4; D possibly corresponds to TRBD1 (5 bases). Germline V gives CDR1 LNHDA, CDR2 SQIVND (reference sequence). The V end lost 7 bases, the J end lost 8 bases, and 17 bases lay between the germline ends. The CDR3 runs to 14 residues. As DNA, the CDR3 is TGTGCCAGTATAAGGGGACCGGGCAGGGAAAAACTGTTTTTT. Translating it yields CASIRGPGREKLFF.

As DNA, the CDR3 is TGTGCCATCAGTGAGTCACTAGCGGGAGTCTACGAGCAGTACTTC. Translation gives CAISESLAGVYEQYF. The chain joins TRBV10-3 to TRBJ2-7; 11 bases line up with TRBD2. The length of the CDR3 is 15 residues. Germline CDR1 reads ENHRY; CDR2 reads SYGVKD. Trimming cost V 0 bases and J 3 bases; bases outside gene matches: 1.

This clone was detected a few times. The J gene is TRBJ1-5, the V gene TRBV2, with TRBD1 matching 7 bases. This CDR3 spans 14 amino acids. The ends lost 7 bases at V and 2 bases at J; junction bases unmatched: 5. Germline loops: CDR1 SNHLY, CDR2 FYNNEI. CDR3 sequence (DNA): TGTGCCAGCAACCCCGACAGGGGCAATCAGCCCCAGCATTTT. Its protein product is CASNPDRGNQPQHF.

J is TRBJ2-5 and V is TRBV4-2, with D possibly TRBD2 on 7 matching bases. V lost 4 bases, J lost 2 bases, and 14 bases lay in between. Looked up from germline, CDR1 is LGHNA and CDR2 is YNFKEQ. This CDR3 is built from 15 residues. The DNA for the CDR3 is TGTGCCAGCAGCCCTCGGAGGGGGGGGCAAGAGACCCAGTACTTC. It encodes CASSPRRGGQETQYF.